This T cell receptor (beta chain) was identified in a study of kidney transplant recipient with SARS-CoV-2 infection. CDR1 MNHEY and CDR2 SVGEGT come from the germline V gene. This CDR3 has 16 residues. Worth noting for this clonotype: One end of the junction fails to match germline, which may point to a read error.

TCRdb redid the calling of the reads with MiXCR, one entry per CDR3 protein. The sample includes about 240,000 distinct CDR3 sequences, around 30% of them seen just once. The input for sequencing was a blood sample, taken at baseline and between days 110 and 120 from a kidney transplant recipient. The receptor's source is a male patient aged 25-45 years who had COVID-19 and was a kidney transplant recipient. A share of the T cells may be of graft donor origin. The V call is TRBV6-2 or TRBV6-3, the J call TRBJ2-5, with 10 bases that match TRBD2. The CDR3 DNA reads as TGTACCAGCAGTACTTACACTAGCGGGGTCCAAGAGACCCAGTACTTC. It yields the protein CTSSTYTSGVQETQYF.